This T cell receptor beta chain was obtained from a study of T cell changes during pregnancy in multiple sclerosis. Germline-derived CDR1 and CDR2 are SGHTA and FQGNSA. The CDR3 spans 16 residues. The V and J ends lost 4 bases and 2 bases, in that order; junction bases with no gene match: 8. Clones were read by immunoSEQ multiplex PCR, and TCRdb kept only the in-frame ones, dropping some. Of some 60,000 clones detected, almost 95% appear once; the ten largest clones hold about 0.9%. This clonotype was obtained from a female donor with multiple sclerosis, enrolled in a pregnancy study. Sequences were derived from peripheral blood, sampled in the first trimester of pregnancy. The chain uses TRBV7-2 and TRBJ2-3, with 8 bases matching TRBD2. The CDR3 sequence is CASSSGRGGSTDTQYF. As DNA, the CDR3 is TGTGCCAGCAGCTCCGGGCGCGGGGGGTCCACAGATACGCAGTATTTT.